This T cell receptor (beta chain) was sequenced during a study of T-cell memory formation after mild COVID-19. Looking at the study overall: Largely, the TCR clusters proved donor specific. Overall study findings and caveats: Some responding clones appeared in pre-infection memory, suggesting cross-reactive memory joined. A second wave of clones peaked on day 37, and their SARS-CoV-2 specificity went unconfirmed.

This CDR3 has 19 residues. Germline lookup yields CDR1 MDHEN and CDR2 SYDVKM. V lost 5 bases, J lost 0 bases, and 20 bases lay in between. Only a few counts were recorded for this clonotype. Its antigen is undetermined. Barcoded TCR alpha and TCR beta cDNA libraries with UMIs came from 5'RACE using constant-segment primers. TCRdb reanalysed the 5' RACE reads using MiXCR and keeps one entry per CDR3 protein. The sample has around 250,000 distinct CDR3 sequences, roughly 17% seen once; the top ten hold around 21%. Sequenced input: PBMCs or a T cell subset sorted from them (not recorded which). The sequence was collected from a man aged 18 to 29 who had mild COVID-19 (a few samples of this study predate the infection). Cell type and time point are not known. The chain combines TRBV28 with TRBJ1-6; D is unresolved. The chain's CDR3 is CASSLPTGGPPSYNSPLHF. The CDR3 DNA sequence: TGTGCCAGCAGTCTCCCGACTGGAGGACCCCCCTCCTATAATTCACCCCTCCACTTT.